The T cell receptor (beta chain) described here comes from a study of cytomegalovirus exposure and HLA in healthy donors. Study at large: The same platform was used for the roughly 120 validation repertoires as for the 666 first-cohort repertoires, as reported in a later analysis. Study results and limitations: In vitro experiments confirmed that three CMV-associated chains were specific for CMV antigens.

TCRdb's copy holds only in-frame clones and misses some; the assay was immunoSEQ multiplex PCR. In the table there are about 55,000 clones, over 75% of which are singletons. This clone has a single count. Its antigen is not known. The donors were members of the validation cohort comprising about 130 subjects, separate from the roughly 670-subject first cohort. The V and J ends lost 3 bases and 2 bases, in that order; junction bases with no gene match: 3. Germline CDR1 is KGHSH and CDR2 is LQKENI. This CDR3 region has 14 residues. Material for sequencing was PBMCs. This TCR was recovered from a man between 18 and 35 years old in good health and CMV-seronegative. The J gene is TRBJ2-7, the V gene TRBV18; TRBD1 agrees at 8 bases. CDR3 protein: CASSPTGEPYEQYF. DNA for the CDR3: TGTGCCAGCTCACCGACAGGGGAACCCTACGAGCAGTACTTC. The full variable domain, in which reference TRBV18 and TRBJ2-7 provide the parts outside the CDR3, is NAGVMQNPRHLVRRRGQEARLRCSPMKGHSHVYWYRQLPEEGLKFMVYLQKENIIDESGMPKERFSAEFPKEGPSILRIQQVVRGDSAAYFCASSPTGEPYEQYFGPGTRLTVT.